Below are 9 T cell receptor beta chains sequenced from a single sample in a study of T cell responses to AZD1222 COVID-19 vaccine. Repertoires were generated with immunoSEQ multiplex PCR, while TCRdb's copy carries only in-frame clones and drops some. The sample has tens of thousands of clones; 79% are singletons. Sequences were derived from peripheral blood, sampled on day 0 of MenACWY control vaccination. The receptors were gathered from an adult in good health.

The chain links TRBV4-1 to TRBJ1-6; possible D gene TRBD1, 5 bases. Looked up from germline, CDR1 is MGHRA and CDR2 is YSYEKL. This CDR3 spans 15 amino acids. V lost 0 bases and J lost 6, with 9 bases in between. In DNA, the CDR3 is TGCGCCAGCAGCCAAGATCTTAGGGGTAATTCACCCCTCCACTTT. Protein: CASSQDLRGNSPLHF.

The rearrangement links TRBV15 to TRBJ2-5; 10 bases match TRBD1. Germline trimming cut 5 bases from V and 1 base from J; bases unmatched to any gene: 4. The CDR3 totals 15 residues. From germline, CDR1 is LNHNV and CDR2 YYDKDF (reference sequence). CDR3 in DNA: TGTGCCACCAGCTGGGACAGGGGAATCCAAGAGACCCAGTACTTC. Amino acids: CATSWDRGIQETQYF. Full variable domain (missing parts from reference TRBV15 and TRBJ2-5): DAMVIQNPRYQVTQFGKPVTLSCSQTLNHNVMYWYQQKSSQAPKLLFHYYDKDFNNEADTPDNFQSRRPNTSFCFLDIRSPGLGDTAMYLCATSWDRGIQETQYFGPGTRLLVL.

A remark on this clone: Other DNA sequences in this specimen translate into the identical CDR3. The V gene is TRBV5-4, the J gene TRBJ2-5; D ambiguous. CDR3 length equals 11 residues. Germline V gene sequence: CDR1 SGHNT, CDR2 YYREEE (reference sequence). Trimming shortened V by 0 bases and J by 3 bases, and 0 bases separated the two germline ends. The CDR3 sequence: CASSLEETQYF. The DNA for the CDR3 is TGTGCCAGCAGCTTGGAAGAGACCCAGTACTTC.

This clone was picked up a small number of times. This chain's CDR3 is CASSPSGGAYEQYV. The CDR3 nucleotides read TGTGCCAGCAGCCCTAGCGGGGGGGCCTACGAGCAGTACGTC. The chain is built from TRBV5-6 and TRBJ2-7, with 12 bases matching TRBD2. CDR1 and CDR2 (germline): SGHDT, YYEEEE. The V and J ends lost 4 bases and 2 bases, in that order; junction bases with no gene match: 1. This CDR3 contains 14 residues.

V and J are TRBV27 and TRBJ2-7; 11 nucleotides line up with TRBD2. Germline CDR1 reads MNHEY; CDR2 reads SMNVEV (reference sequence). V dropped 2 bases and J dropped 4; count of bases not matched to a gene: 4. This CDR3 comprises 15 residues. The CDR3 coding sequence is TGTGCCAGCAGTTTAGTAACTAGCGGGGGATACGAGCAGTACTTC. It specifies CASSLVTSGGYEQYF.

The gene calls are TRBV7-2 and TRBJ1-5; 10 nucleotides match TRBD1. CDR1 is SGHTA and CDR2 is FQGNSA in the germline V gene. The CDR3 extends over 19 amino acids. V lost 4 bases, J lost 4 bases, and 16 bases stayed unmatched. The CDR3: CASSSSPGQGSRGNQPQHF. In DNA form, the CDR3 reads TGTGCCAGCAGCTCCTCCCCGGGACAGGGGTCACGGGGGAATCAGCCCCAGCATTTT.

The V and J genes are TRBV19 and TRBJ1-1; 10 nucleotides line up with TRBD1. CDR1 LNHDA and CDR2 SQIVND come from the germline V gene (reference sequence). The junction had 11 bases not matched to a gene; V was cut back by 6 bases and J by 1 base. The length of the CDR3 is 17 residues. CDR3 bases: TGTGCCAGTAGAATTAGCCGGGACAGGGGCACGAACACTGAAGCTTTCTTT. Protein sequence: CASRISRDRGTNTEAFF.

This rearrangement joins TRBV19 to TRBJ1-5; a possible D gene is TRBD1 (5 bases). Germline loops: CDR1 LNHDA, CDR2 SQIVND (reference sequence). V was trimmed by 5 bases and J by 9 bases, leaving 20 bases between them. The CDR3 has 15 residues. CDR3 sequence: CASSPTGTVWWPQHF. CDR3 in DNA: TGTGCCAGTAGTCCTACTGGGACCGTATGGTGGCCCCAGCATTTT.

This clone occurred a few times. The chain has TRBV7-9 and TRBJ2-2; D may be TRBD1 (5 bases). Germline V lookup: CDR1 SEHNR, CDR2 FQNEAQ (reference sequence). The CDR3 loop spans 14 amino acids. Trimming pared 5 bases from V and 5 bases from J, leaving 12 bases between. As DNA, the CDR3 is TGTGCCAGCAGCACTCAGGGTCCGACCGGGGAGCTGTTTTTT. This encodes CASSTQGPTGELFF.